The present TCR beta chain was sequenced within a study of blood T cell repertoires in COVID-19. Profiled with immunoSEQ multiplex PCR; TCRdb holds only in-frame clones, not every one. The sample lists about 34,000 clones; nearly 80% were seen once. Material for sequencing was peripheral blood. This TCR derives from an elderly man with acute or convalescent COVID-19.

DNA of the CDR3: TGTGCCAGCAGCGAATCCTGGACTAGCGCCTACAATGAGCAGTTCTTC. This gives the protein CASSESWTSAYNEQFF. The chain uses TRBV7-2 and TRBJ2-1, with TRBD2 matching over 9 bases. V lost 5 bases to trimming and J lost 2 bases; unmatched junction nucleotides: 7. Germline CDR1 and CDR2: SGHTA and FQGNSA. This CDR3 is 16 amino acids long.